The next 20 T cell receptor beta chains were all read from a single sample in a study of cytomegalovirus exposure and HLA in healthy donors. This table comes from immunoSEQ multiplex PCR, and its TCRdb copy is limited to in-frame clones, with some not included. The repertoire holds about 130,000 clones, with approximately 80% as singletons. Sequencing was done on a sample of PBMCs. The receptors here all came from a man aged 30-40 years in good health and CMV-seropositive.

This chain links TRBV6-5 with TRBJ2-7, with D possibly TRBD2 on 5 matching bases. The germline V gene encodes CDR1 MNHEY and CDR2 SVGAGI. The CDR3 loop spans 15 amino acids. V lost 0 bases to trimming and J lost 1 base, with 10 bases between them. In DNA form, the CDR3 reads TGTGCCAGCAGTTACTCAGGGCTAGCATCCTACGAGCAGTACTTC. Translation: CASSYSGLASYEQYF.

The rearrangement joins TRBV6-6 to TRBJ2-2; the match to TRBD1 covers 7 bases. There are 15 residues in the CDR3. The trim removed 1 base at V and 4 bases at J, leaving 3 bases unmatched. Germline assignment: CDR1 MNHNY and CDR2 SVGAGI (reference sequence). For the CDR3, the DNA is TGTGCCAGCAGTTACTGGGCAGGGGGCACCGGGGAGCTGTTTTTT. Translated, it gives CASSYWAGGTGELFF.

This sequence joins TRBV13 and TRBJ1-5; no clear D. Germline V CDR1 and CDR2: PRHDT, FYEKMQ (reference sequence). The CDR3 runs 13 residues. With 5 bases removed from V and 4 bases from J, the gap between germline ends came to 9 bases. CDR3 DNA: TGTGCCAGCAGCCCACTCTTGAATCAGCCCCAGCATTTT. It is translated as CASSPLLNQPQHF.

V gene TRBV6-1 combines with J gene TRBJ1-4; D is unclear. This CDR3 spans 14 amino acids. Per germline, CDR1 MNHNS and CDR2 SASEGT. V was cut by 3 bases and J by 6 bases, with 11 bases left in between. The CDR3 region is CASSEVLGDEKLFF. CDR3 nucleotides: TGTGCCAGCAGTGAGGTACTCGGTGATGAAAAACTGTTTTTT.

The chain uses TRBV18 and TRBJ2-5, with unresolved D. V was cut by 2 bases and J by 2 bases, with 12 bases left in between. CDR3 size: 15 residues. Germline values: CDR1 KGHSH, CDR2 LQKENI. CDR3 sequence: CASSPNWSPQETQYF. As DNA, the CDR3 is TGTGCCAGCTCACCAAACTGGTCACCTCAAGAGACCCAGTACTTC.

The chain joins TRBV5-4 to TRBJ2-2; TRBD2 agrees at 10 bases. J gave up 3 bases and V 2 bases, and 7 bases lay outside the gene matches. The CDR3 is 17 residues long. The germline V gene has CDR1 SGHNT and CDR2 YYREEE (reference sequence). The CDR3 loop is CASSLLTSGSYTGELFF. As DNA, the CDR3 is TGTGCCAGCAGCTTACTGACTAGCGGGTCATACACCGGGGAGCTGTTTTTT. Based on the CDR3 plus reference TRBV5-4 and TRBJ2-2, the full variable domain is ETGVTQSPTHLIKTRGQQVTLRCSSQSGHNTVSWYQQALGQGPQFIFQYYREEENGRGNFPPRFSGLQFPNYSSELNVNALELDDSALYLCASSLLTSGSYTGELFFGEGSRLTVL.

The rearrangement joins TRBV4-3 to TRBJ2-6, with a weak D call TRBD1 (6 bases). This CDR3 comprises 19 residues. Germline assignment: CDR1 LGHNA and CDR2 YSLEER. V was pared by 0 bases and J by 2 bases, with 17 bases between. CDR3 region: CASSQDRIDAGAGANVLTF. The CDR3 DNA is TGCGCCAGCAGCCAAGATCGGATCGATGCAGGGGCTGGGGCCAACGTCCTGACTTTC.

The V gene is TRBV5-1, the J gene TRBJ2-7; 8 bases match TRBD1. CDR3 length: 15 residues. Unmatched junction bases numbered 5, after V lost 0 bases and J lost 3 bases. CDR1 and CDR2 (germline): SGHRS, YFSETQ. CDR3 nucleotide sequence: TGCGCCAGCAGCTTGGGGGACAGGTTTTACTACGAGCAGTACTTC. Translated, it gives CASSLGDRFYYEQYF.

V usage is TRBV2 and J usage is TRBJ2-7; 11 bases line up with TRBD2. V lost 4 bases, J lost 3 bases, and 8 bases stayed unmatched. Germline assignment: CDR1 SNHLY and CDR2 FYNNEI. CDR3 length: 16 amino acids. CDR3 in amino acids: CASSASGTSGFYEQYF. In nucleotides, the CDR3 is TGTGCCAGCAGTGCTTCCGGGACTAGCGGCTTCTACGAGCAGTACTTC.

The gene calls are TRBV6-5 and TRBJ2-2, with D perhaps TRBD1 (6 bases). The length of the CDR3 is 15 residues. The ends were cut back, 7 bases at V and 4 bases at J, with 16 bases in the middle. The germline gives CDR1 MNHEY, CDR2 SVGAGI. The CDR3 DNA sequence: TGTGCCAGCACCCGGGACACTTGGTCCACCGGGGAGCTGTTTTTT. Translation: CASTRDTWSTGELFF.

The gene calls are TRBV7-2 and TRBJ2-7; 9 positions agree with TRBD1. Germline V gene data show CDR1 as SGHTA and CDR2 as FQGNSA. The CDR3 is 17 residues long. The J segment lost 4 bases and the V segment lost 4 bases, leaving 14 bases of the junction unmatched. Here the CDR3 reads CASSSYPLGQGSYEQYF. The CDR3 DNA reads as TGTGCCAGCAGCTCTTACCCGCTCGGACAGGGGTCTTACGAGCAGTACTTC.

This clone was found a few times. This chain joins TRBV5-1 and TRBJ1-1; tentative D call: TRBD1 (5 bases). There are 14 residues in the CDR3. V gave up 1 base and J gave up 4 bases, with 11 bases separating them. Germline V CDR1 and CDR2: SGHRS, YFSETQ. The CDR3 loop reads CASSLMAGRTEAFF. The CDR3 nucleotides read TGCGCCAGCAGCTTGATGGCAGGGCGCACTGAAGCTTTCTTT.

This clone has just a few counts. The chain has TRBV7-2 and TRBJ1-1, with D tentatively TRBD1 (6 bases). CDR1 and CDR2 (germline): SGHTA, FQGNSA. Trimming took 5 bases from V and 1 from J, leaving 14 bases between them. This CDR3 has 15 residues. DNA for the CDR3: TGTGCCAGCAGCACCTGGACAGCCGGGAACACTGAAGCTTTCTTT. Translated, it gives CASSTWTAGNTEAFF.

The V gene is TRBV18, the J gene TRBJ1-5; D may be TRBD1 (6 bases). Trimming shortened V by 6 bases and J by 0 bases, and 9 bases separated the two germline ends. CDR3 length: 14 amino acids. Germline CDR1 is KGHSH and CDR2 is LQKENI. The CDR3 loop reads CASSRTDSNQPQHF. CDR3 in DNA: TGTGCCAGCTCGCGGACAGATAGCAATCAGCCCCAGCATTTT.

The chain employs TRBV5-6 and TRBJ1-2; maybe TRBD1 (5 bases). CDR3 length: 16 residues. From germline, CDR1 is SGHDT and CDR2 YYEEEE. V was shortened by 4 bases and J by 6 bases, with 22 bases between the two germline ends. This CDR3 is CASSPGARREVHGYTF. CDR3 nucleotides: TGTGCCAGCAGCCCTGGGGCACGGAGGGAAGTCCATGGCTACACCTTC.

This clone has just a few counts. The chain's CDR3 is CASSLGAGGPGELFF. CDR3 DNA sequence: TGTGCCAGCAGCTTAGGGGCAGGGGGACCCGGGGAGCTGTTTTTT. The chain couples TRBV7-2 to TRBJ2-2; 7 bases map to TRBD1. V was pared by 1 base and J by 6 bases, with 5 bases of the junction left unmatched. CDR1 is SGHTA, CDR2 FQGNSA, per germline. This CDR3 is built from 15 residues.

This rearrangement joins TRBV10-3 to TRBJ1-2, with a tentative D call TRBD1 (5 bases). This CDR3 is built from 13 residues. Per the germline V gene, CDR1 is ENHRY and CDR2 is SYGVKD. V was clipped by 2 bases and J by 6 bases, with 10 bases between them. CDR3 DNA sequence: TGTGCCATCAGTGAGGGCAGGGAGGATGGCTACACCTTC. Encoded protein: CAISEGREDGYTF.

In its sample, this clone was seen a few times. The rearrangement links TRBV7-2 to TRBJ1-5, with D perhaps TRBD1 (6 bases). The CDR3 has 13 residues. Deletions cut 5 bases from V and 11 bases from J, with 16 bases between. The germline gives CDR1 SGHTA, CDR2 FQGNSA. CDR3 nucleotides: TGTGCCAGCAGCCTGCCAGGGGTGCAGGCCCAGCATTTT. Protein sequence: CASSLPGVQAQHF.

In nucleotides, the CDR3 is TGTGCCACCAGCAGAGTAGCGGGCAGCTCCTACGAGCAGTACTTC. This encodes CATSRVAGSSYEQYF. V and J are TRBV15 and TRBJ2-7; 7 positions agree with TRBD2. CDR3 length: 15 amino acids. V was pared by 1 base and J by 0 bases, with 3 bases of the junction left unmatched. The germline V gene has CDR1 LNHNV and CDR2 YYDKDF (reference sequence).

The chain is built from TRBV10-3 and TRBJ2-2; perhaps TRBD2 as D (6 bases). CDR1 is ENHRY, CDR2 SYGVKD, per germline. The germline V and J ends were trimmed by 8 bases and 3 bases, with 7 bases remaining between them. The CDR3 is 12 residues long. CDR3 residues: CAIWGDTGELFF. The CDR3 nucleotides read TGTGCCATCTGGGGGGACACCGGGGAGCTGTTTTTT.